Listed here is a single TCR beta chain. The data originate from a study of T cell responses to AZD1222 COVID-19 vaccine. The length of the CDR3 is 13 residues. The germline V gene encodes CDR1 SNHLY and CDR2 FYNNEI. V dropped 6 bases and J dropped 2 bases, with 11 bases sitting between them. Assay used: immunoSEQ multiplex PCR; TCRdb lists only in-frame clones, some missing. This sample carries just over 150,000 clones, 80% to 90% of them seen once, and the ten largest clones take approximately 7.2%. This chain joins TRBV2 and TRBJ2-7; D might be TRBD2 (6 bases). The sample consisted of peripheral blood, taken after recovery from COVID-19. This receptor was obtained from an adult who had recovered from COVID-19. CDR3 loop: CASRGDSTYEQYF. The CDR3 DNA reads as TGTGCCAGCAGGGGGGACTCAACCTACGAGCAGTACTTC.